This record covers a single T cell receptor (beta chain). Its antigen target is currently unknown. No per-base quality is available; no much larger clone lies one base away. Libraries were made using the immunoSEQ multiplex PCR assay. Held by TCRdb, this immuneACCESS table contains in-frame sequences only and omits some clones. Under half of the omission traces to an unresolved V gene where checked; the cause of the rest is unknown. This sample holds tens of thousands of clones; 94% were observed only once. The top ten clones comprise less than 4.5% of the sample. This sample was taken from a study of control samples from healthy donors and cancer patients (TCRdb year 2020). The receptor was derived from a man aged 25-45 years in good health. What was sequenced was blood.

At the DNA level, the sequence is TGTGCCACCAGTGATAGCGGGGTAGCGGGAGGTTCTCTTGACAATGAGCAGTTCTTC. Translated, this is CATSDSGVAGGSLDNEQFF. The chain employs TRBV24-1 and TRBJ2-1; 10 nucleotides in the junction match TRBD2. From V the trimming removes 3 bases and from J it removes 5 bases, while the gene matches leave 15 bases of the junction unaccounted for. The CDR3 measures 19 amino acids from cysteine to phenylalanine. Here the CDR3 DNA is all that survives: 57 bases in frame from base 1. The germline V gene yields KGHDR for CDR1 and SFDVKD for CDR2.